These 27 T cell receptor beta chains share one sample of origin, sequenced in a study of OX40 agonist ivuxolimab in advanced cancers. TCRdb's copy holds only in-frame clones and misses some; the assay was immunoSEQ multiplex PCR. The sample lists around 62,000 clones, about 86% occurring once. This specimen was CD4+ or CD8+ T cells sorted from blood, taken in a trial of the OX40 agonist ivuxolimab. The receptors come from an adult with an advanced solid tumor such as melanoma, head and neck, liver or kidney cancer.

V is TRBV18 and J is TRBJ2-5; TRBD2 matches at 8 bases. This CDR3 spans 14 amino acids. CDR1 is KGHSH, CDR2 LQKENI, per germline. Trimming took 0 bases from V and 3 from J; bases not matched to a gene: 0. CDR3 loop: CASSPPTSEETQYF. CDR3 DNA: TGTGCCAGCTCACCACCGACTAGCGAAGAGACCCAGTACTTC.

V and J are TRBV5-4 and TRBJ2-3, with TRBD1 as a possible D gene (5 bases). The CDR3 has 14 amino acids. V lost 0 bases and J 2 bases, leaving 7 bases between the germline ends. Germline CDR1 SGHNT, CDR2 YYREEE (reference sequence). This CDR3 reads CASSLVQVTDTQYF. The CDR3, as DNA: TGTGCCAGCAGCTTGGTACAGGTCACAGATACGCAGTATTTT.

This chain's CDR3 is CASRVRENTGELFF. The CDR3 DNA reads as TGTGCCAGCCGAGTTAGGGAGAACACCGGGGAGCTGTTTTTT. The chain is built from TRBV6-6 and TRBJ2-2; no clear D gene. V was clipped by 8 bases and J by 1 base, with 11 bases between them. The CDR3 has 14 residues. The germline V gene has CDR1 MNHNY and CDR2 SVGAGI (reference sequence).

The chain carries TRBV6-1 and TRBJ1-1; D possibly corresponds to TRBD1 (5 bases). Germline V gene sequence: CDR1 MNHNS, CDR2 SASEGT. This CDR3 has 17 amino acids. With 1 base removed from V and 0 bases from J, the gap between germline ends came to 15 bases. The CDR3 bases are TGTGCCAGCAGTGAAGGACGGCCGCTGGGGGTGAACACTGAAGCTTTCTTT. Translating it yields CASSEGRPLGVNTEAFF.

The chain employs TRBV5-4 and TRBJ1-1; D is undetermined. V was pared by 4 bases and J by 0 bases, with 10 bases between. Germline loops: CDR1 SGHNT, CDR2 YYREEE (reference sequence). The CDR3 extends over 14 amino acids. CDR3 amino acids: CASSPSWLNTEAFF. In DNA, the CDR3 is TGTGCCAGCAGCCCCTCATGGCTGAACACTGAAGCTTTCTTT. Using reference TRBV5-4 and TRBJ1-1 for the parts outside the CDR3, the full variable domain is ETGVTQSPTHLIKTRGQQVTLRCSSQSGHNTVSWYQQALGQGPQFIFQYYREEENGRGNFPPRFSGLQFPNYSSELNVNALELDDSALYLCASSPSWLNTEAFFGQGTRLTVV.

This chain uses TRBV27 with TRBJ1-6, with D unresolved. Germline V CDR1 and CDR2: MNHEY, SMNVEV (reference sequence). Trimming shortened V by 5 bases and J by 6 bases, and 17 bases separated the two germline ends. The CDR3 covers 16 residues. DNA for the CDR3: TGTGCCAGCAGTCTAGGCTACCTCAACAGTAATTCACCCCTCCACTTT. Its translation is CASSLGYLNSNSPLHF.

The chain recombines TRBV28 with TRBJ1-5; no clear D. Germline V lookup: CDR1 MDHEN, CDR2 SYDVKM. V was shortened by 5 bases and J by 7 bases, with 9 bases between the two germline ends. CDR3 length: 12 residues. CDR3 in amino acids: CASSVVYQPQHF. The CDR3, as DNA: TGTGCCAGCAGTGTAGTATACCAGCCCCAGCATTTT.

The genes are TRBV6-6 and TRBJ1-5; 8 positions match TRBD1. V was clipped by 10 bases and J by 5 bases; unmatched bases: 10. The CDR3 contains 14 residues. Germline V gives CDR1 MNHNY, CDR2 SVGAGI (reference sequence). The DNA of the CDR3 is TGTGCCACCACCCTGGACAGGGAGGATCAGCCCCAGCATTTT. The encoded protein is CATTLDREDQPQHF.

The chain has TRBV2 and TRBJ1-5; D perhaps matches TRBD1 (5 bases). Trimming left V 5 bases short and J 1 base short, with 9 bases between. The CDR3 extends over 14 amino acids. Germline V gene data show CDR1 as SNHLY and CDR2 as FYNNEI. The CDR3 DNA is TGTGCCAGCAGTAAAGACAGAAGCAATCAGCCCCAGCATTTT. It specifies CASSKDRSNQPQHF.

This clone was recorded a few times. The chain joins TRBV19 to TRBJ1-5; 9 bases are shared with TRBD1. J lost 0 bases, V lost 8 bases, and 17 bases had no gene match. The V gene's germline CDR1 is LNHDA and CDR2 SQIVND (reference sequence). CDR3 size: 19 residues. This chain's CDR3 is CASPSYRRDRDISNQPQHF. In nucleotides, the CDR3 is TGTGCCAGTCCATCATACCGCCGGGACAGGGATATTAGCAATCAGCCCCAGCATTTT.

V usage is TRBV7-2 and J usage is TRBJ2-1; possibly TRBD2 for D (5 bases). Germline V gives CDR1 SGHTA, CDR2 FQGNSA. This CDR3 has 14 amino acids. V shed 1 base and J shed 8 bases, with 12 bases lying between them. The CDR3 DNA follows: TGTGCCAGCAGCTTAGTGGGCGGGCGCGATGAGCAGTTCTTC. Amino acid sequence: CASSLVGGRDEQFF.

The chain carries TRBV19 and TRBJ2-3; 15 nucleotides match TRBD2. The V and J ends lost 6 bases and 5 bases, in that order; junction bases with no gene match: 9. Germline CDR1 reads LNHDA; CDR2 reads SQIVND (reference sequence). CDR3 length equals 17 residues. CDR3 region: CASRNSGLAGGQDTQYF. The CDR3 DNA reads TGTGCCAGTAGGAACTCGGGACTAGCGGGGGGACAAGATACGCAGTATTTT.

On this clone itself: The same CDR3 also results from other DNA sequences found in this sample. V usage is TRBV4-1 and J usage is TRBJ1-4; a possible D gene is TRBD1 (6 bases). Germline CDR1 is MGHRA and CDR2 is YSYEKL. This CDR3 spans 16 amino acids. The V end lost 0 bases, the J end lost 4 bases, and 12 bases lay between the germline ends. CDR3 DNA sequence: TGCGCCAGCAGCCAAGATGGCAGGGGCGGTAATGAAAAACTGTTTTTT. This encodes CASSQDGRGGNEKLFF.

This sequence joins TRBV28 and TRBJ1-5; 7 nucleotides line up with TRBD1. CDR3 length: 14 amino acids. CDR1 is MDHEN and CDR2 is SYDVKM in the germline V gene. With V trimmed by 6 bases and J by 7 bases, 9 bases remained unmatched. The CDR3 spells CASRQDRVRQPQHF. The CDR3 DNA follows: TGTGCCAGCAGACAAGACAGGGTTCGGCAGCCCCAGCATTTT.

Here the CDR3 reads CASRETDTQYF. The DNA of the CDR3 is TGTGCCAGCAGGGAGACAGATACGCAGTATTTT. The chain has TRBV6-1 and TRBJ2-3; D is unclear. Germline loops: CDR1 MNHNS, CDR2 SASEGT. V was clipped by 6 bases and J by 3 bases, with 4 bases between them. The CDR3 has 11 residues.

The V and J genes are TRBV19 and TRBJ2-7; no clear D gene. The CDR3 is 15 residues long. The germline CDR1 and CDR2 sequences are LNHDA and SQIVND (reference sequence). V was clipped by 3 bases and J by 0 bases, with 12 bases between them. The CDR3 sequence is CASSIPGRPSYEQYF. In DNA, the CDR3 is TGTGCCAGTAGTATTCCCGGGCGCCCCTCCTACGAGCAGTACTTC. Full variable domain (missing parts from reference TRBV19 and TRBJ2-7): DGGITQSPKYLFRKEGQNVTLSCEQNLNHDAMYWYRQDPGQGLRLIYYSQIVNDFQKGDIAEGYSVSREKKESFPLTVTSAQKNPTAFYLCASSIPGRPSYEQYFGPGTRLTVT.

This clone was observed a handful of times. The chain is built from TRBV4-1 and TRBJ2-1; 7 positions agree with TRBD2. Germline trimming cut 2 bases from V and 4 bases from J; bases unmatched to any gene: 2. In germline, CDR1 is MGHRA, CDR2 YSYEKL. The CDR3 extends over 14 amino acids. Here the CDR3 reads CASSQPGGYNEQFF. Written as DNA, the CDR3 is TGCGCCAGCAGCCAACCCGGGGGGTACAATGAGCAGTTCTTC.

This chain uses TRBV7-9 with TRBJ1-6, with TRBD1 matching 9 bases. CDR1 SEHNR and CDR2 FQNEAQ come from the germline V gene (reference sequence). The V and J ends lost 2 bases and 7 bases, in that order; junction bases with no gene match: 6. The CDR3 runs 16 residues. The CDR3 is CASSLSSGTGNSPLHF. Written as DNA, the CDR3 is TGTGCCAGCAGCTTATCTTCCGGGACAGGGAATTCACCCCTCCACTTT.

This chain uses TRBV28 with TRBJ1-2; 10 bases align to TRBD1. The CDR3 extends over 12 amino acids. The germline V gene has CDR1 MDHEN and CDR2 SYDVKM. The V and J ends lost 8 bases and 3 bases, in that order; junction bases with no gene match: 0. CDR3 amino acids: CASGQGDYGYTF. CDR3 in DNA: TGTGCCAGCGGACAGGGGGACTATGGCTACACCTTC.

Details on this clone: Additional DNA sequences in this sample encode the identical CDR3. V and J are TRBV7-2 and TRBJ2-7; a weak D match, TRBD1 (7 bases). The CDR3 extends over 15 amino acids. Germline values: CDR1 SGHTA, CDR2 FQGNSA. V was pared by 3 bases and J by 5 bases, with 17 bases between. This CDR3 reads CASSFRQGGSNEQYF. DNA of the CDR3: TGTGCCAGCAGCTTCCGACAGGGAGGTAGTAACGAGCAGTACTTC.

The rearrangement joins TRBV19 to TRBJ2-1, with 10 bases aligning to TRBD2. CDR1 LNHDA and CDR2 SQIVND come from the germline V gene (reference sequence). Losses at the gene ends were 3 bases for V and 3 bases for J; bases not matched to a gene: 8. The length of the CDR3 is 17 residues. CDR3 amino acids: CASSILSLAGVYNEQFF. CDR3 bases: TGTGCCAGTAGTATTCTCTCTCTAGCGGGGGTCTACAATGAGCAGTTCTTC.

The rearrangement uses TRBV7-2 and TRBJ1-2, with TRBD1 matching over 12 bases. This CDR3 contains 17 residues. With 3 bases clipped from V and 6 bases from J, the junction kept 11 bases outside the gene matches. Per the germline V gene, CDR1 is SGHTA and CDR2 is FQGNSA. The CDR3 DNA reads as TGTGCCAGCAGCTTCTCGGTAGGGGACAGGGGGCGCGATGGCTACACCTTC. This translates into CASSFSVGDRGRDGYTF.

The V call is TRBV6-6, the J call TRBJ2-7; no clear D. The CDR3 runs 13 residues. V was clipped by 5 bases and J by 3 bases, with 11 bases between them. Germline CDR1 MNHNY, CDR2 SVGAGI (reference sequence). For the CDR3, the DNA is TGTGCCAGCAGTCGGGCAGGTGGCTACGAGCAGTACTTC. It encodes CASSRAGGYEQYF.

The V and J genes are TRBV7-8 and TRBJ2-2; the D gene is possibly TRBD2 (6 bases). The CDR3 consists of 16 residues. V lost 1 base, J lost 4 bases, and 13 bases lay in between. Germline CDR1 reads SGHVS; CDR2 reads FQNEAQ. The CDR3 DNA follows: TGTGCCAGCAGCTTAGTACCGGGGGACTCCACCGGGGAGCTGTTTTTT. Encoded protein: CASSLVPGDSTGELFF.

This clone was seen more than once but under ten times. V is TRBV11-1 and J is TRBJ2-7, with 8 nucleotides matching TRBD1. Germline lookup yields CDR1 SGHAT and CDR2 FQDESV (reference sequence). V lost 1 base to trimming and J lost 3 bases; unmatched junction nucleotides: 8. The CDR3 contains 16 residues. The CDR3 nucleotides read TGTGCCAGCAGCTTAGGCGGGACAGGACTATACTACGAGCAGTACTTC. Its protein product is CASSLGGTGLYYEQYF.

V is TRBV6-1 and J is TRBJ2-2, with 8 bases aligning to TRBD1. The trim removed 4 bases at V and 3 bases at J, leaving 1 base unmatched. The CDR3 is 14 residues long. CDR1 is MNHNS and CDR2 is SASEGT in the germline V gene. As DNA, the CDR3 is TGTGCCAGCAGTGTGGACAGGGACACCGGGGAGCTGTTTTTT. Translation gives CASSVDRDTGELFF.

The chain carries TRBV21-1 and TRBJ1-6; the D call TRBD1 from the table was never checked on the DNA. TRBV21-1 counts as a pseudogene. This CDR3 spans 15 amino acids. The CDR3 coding sequence is TGTGCCAGCAGCAAAGTGGCCAGGGATTTTTCACCCCTCCACTTT. This sequence encodes CASSKVARDFSPLHF.